This passage covers 11 T cell receptor beta chains from one sample sequenced in a study of naive and memory T cell subsets. Broader study findings: Naive repertoires, especially CD8, held a few larger clonotypes, possibly memory cells re-expressing CD45RA.

Both TRBC1 and TRBC2 were covered by a beta constant-region primer of two equimolar oligonucleotides. Nested alpha and beta constant-region primers with the SP2 primer drove four PCR rounds on ligated cDNA. TCRdb passed the UMI-ligation and nested PCR reads through MiXCR, listing each CDR3 protein once. The table includes 150,000 or so distinct CDR3 sequences, about 23% detected once. Antigen specificity for these receptors is unknown. Sequencing was done on a sample of naive CD4+ T cells from blood. These receptors originate from a human donor in good health.

A note on this clonotype: Compared with germline, one end of the junction differs, possibly owing to a read error. The V and J genes are TRBV7-7 and TRBJ2-5, with 9 bases identical to TRBD2. Germline loops: CDR1 SSHAT, CDR2 FNYEAQ (reference sequence). The CDR3 runs to 14 residues. The CDR3 protein is CASSFSSGKETQYF. For the CDR3, the DNA is TGTGCTAGCAGCTTTTCTAGCGGGAAAGAGACCCAGTACTTC.

The chain employs TRBV6-2 or TRBV6-3 and TRBJ2-5, with unresolved D. This CDR3 contains 12 residues. The germline V gene encodes CDR1 MNHEY and CDR2 SVGEGT. Trimming stripped 8 bases from V and 5 bases from J, with 12 bases between. The CDR3 bases are TGTGCCAGCCGATCACGCGAGGAGACCCAGTACTTC. Translating it yields CASRSREETQYF.

This clonotype was found a few times. J is TRBJ2-1 and V is TRBV7-3; possible D gene TRBD1, 6 bases. Germline assignment: CDR1 SGHTA and CDR2 FQGTGA. Trimming cost V 5 bases and J 9 bases, with 14 bases left between them. This CDR3 spans 13 amino acids. CDR3 residues: CASSPPGRGEQFF. The CDR3 region has the DNA TGTGCCAGCAGCCCCCCAGGCAGGGGTGAGCAGTTCTTC.

This clonotype has a handful of counts. The V call is TRBV29-1, the J call TRBJ1-2; the D is unclear. V was clipped by 4 bases and J by 4 bases, with 13 bases between them. The CDR3 contains 13 residues. Germline loops: CDR1 SQVTM, CDR2 ANQGSEA. CDR3 in DNA: TGCAGCGTTGGGCCCCTAGCCGGCTATGGCTACACCTTC. This codes for CSVGPLAGYGYTF.

V and J are TRBV11-2 and TRBJ2-3, with TRBD2 matching over 11 bases. Looked up from germline, CDR1 is SGHAT and CDR2 is FQNNGV. The CDR3 is 17 amino acids. J lost 0 bases, V lost 1 base, and 3 bases had no gene match. CDR3 DNA: TGTGCCAGCAGCTTAGGAATAGCGGGAGGGAGCACAGATACGCAGTATTTT. This translates into CASSLGIAGGSTDTQYF.

The sample holds many counts of this clonotype. The chain recombines TRBV7-9 with TRBJ2-7; 8 bases map to TRBD1. Germline values: CDR1 SEHNR, CDR2 FQNEAQ (reference sequence). CDR3 length: 13 amino acids. The V gene end was trimmed by 5 bases and the J gene end by 2 bases; junction bases not matched to a gene: 2. Here the CDR3 reads CASSVQGAYEQYF. The CDR3 region has the DNA TGTGCCAGCAGCGTACAGGGGGCCTACGAGCAGTACTTC.

V and J are TRBV20-1 and TRBJ1-1; 7 bases agree with TRBD1. CDR3 length equals 11 residues. Looked up from germline, CDR1 is DFQATT and CDR2 is SNEGSKA (reference sequence). The ends lost 5 bases at V and 7 bases at J; junction bases unmatched: 4. CDR3 DNA sequence: TGCAGTGCTCTCAGGGGGGTTGAAGCTTTCTTT. This translates into CSALRGVEAFF.

This clonotype was observed a few times. V gene TRBV4-3 combines with J gene TRBJ1-2; no reliable D call. This CDR3 contains 14 residues. CDR1 LGHNA and CDR2 YSLEER come from the germline V gene. V lost 4 bases, J lost 5 bases, and 14 bases lay in between. The CDR3: CASSRTGSYYGYTF. DNA for the CDR3: TGCGCCAGCAGCCGAACCGGCTCCTATTATGGCTACACCTTC.

The chain links TRBV20-1 to TRBJ1-4, with a weak D call TRBD1 (6 bases). V lost 4 bases to trimming and J lost 8 bases, with 20 bases between them. Germline CDR1 reads DFQATT; CDR2 reads SNEGSKA (reference sequence). There are 15 residues in the CDR3. Here the CDR3 reads CSATIQGYREEKLFF. Written as DNA, the CDR3 is TGCAGTGCTACGATCCAGGGGTACCGGGAGGAAAAACTGTTTTTT.

In its sample, this clonotype was seen a few times. V gene TRBV5-1 combines with J gene TRBJ2-5; D possibly matches TRBD1 or TRBD2 (5 bases each). Trimming left V 2 bases short and J 5 bases short, with 10 bases between. Germline loops: CDR1 SGHRS, CDR2 YFSETQ. This CDR3 spans 13 amino acids. The CDR3 nucleotides are TGCGCCAGCAGCTTCGGGACCGAGGAGACCCAGTACTTC. This translates into CASSFGTEETQYF. Supplemented by reference TRBV5-1 and TRBJ2-5, the full variable domain reads KAGVTQTPRYLIKTRGQQVTLSCSPISGHRSVSWYQQTPGQGLQFLFEYFSETQRNKGNFPGRFSGRQFSNSRSEMNVSTLELGDSALYLCASSFGTEETQYFGPGTRLLVL.

Only a few counts were recorded for this clonotype. This chain links TRBV20-1 with TRBJ2-5; perhaps D is TRBD1 or TRBD2 (6 bases each). The V end was cut by 3 bases, the J end by 5 bases, with 16 bases between. This CDR3 is 14 amino acids long. The germline CDR1 and CDR2 sequences are DFQATT and SNEGSKA (reference sequence). The CDR3 sequence is CSARGTQGFETQYF. CDR3 nucleotide sequence: TGCAGTGCTAGGGGGACTCAGGGGTTTGAGACCCAGTACTTC.